This is a list of T cell receptor beta chains from one sample in a study of T cell responses to AZD1222 COVID-19 vaccine. Clones were sequenced by immunoSEQ multiplex PCR, and TCRdb holds only the in-frame ones, with some missing. The table has about 25,000 clones, about 85% seen once. The sample in question was peripheral blood, obtained 28 days after the second AZD1222 dose. Source of these receptors: an adult who received the AZD1222 COVID-19 vaccine. Both conserved end residues are part of each CDR3. Fields, in order: D gene, J gene, V gene, clone size, CDR3 length, CDR3 DNA, CDR3 protein. A D gene is named only where the DNA matches it firmly. Rows give clone size only sometimes, using once, few, many, or a class for an expanded clone.

TRBD1 | TRBJ1-5 | TRBV7-2 | - | 17 | TGTGCCAGCAGCTCCACCCTGAGGGGACAGGGGATTCAGCCCCAGCATTTT | CASSSTLRGQGIQPQHF
- | TRBJ1-5 | TRBV2 | - | 14 | TGTGCCAGCAGTGAGCAGGGAAGCAATCAGCCCCAGCATTTT | CASSEQGSNQPQHF
- | TRBJ2-3 | TRBV18 | - | 15 | TGTGCCAGCTCACCACCGGAGCAGGGGTACGGTACGCAGTATTTT | CASSPPEQGYGTQYF
- | TRBJ1-1 | TRBV4-2 | - | 13 | TGTGCCAGCAGCCAAGATCCCAACACTGAAGCTTTCTTT | CASSQDPNTEAFF
- | TRBJ2-7 | TRBV2 | - | 15 | TGTGCCAGCAGTGAAGCGCTTCGGGTTGTCGACGAGCAGTACTTC | CASSEALRVVDEQYF
- | TRBJ2-3 | TRBV28 | - | 14 | TGTGCCAGCAGGGCCAGCGGTCACACAGATACGCAGTATTTT | CASRASGHTDTQYF
- | TRBJ2-3 | TRBV3-1/TRBV3-2 | - | 15 | TGTGCCAGCAGCCAAGCGGACGGACACACAGATACGCAGTATTTT | CASSQADGHTDTQYF
TRBD2 | TRBJ2-1 | TRBV5-1 | - | 16 | TGCGCCAGCAGCTCCCGACTAGCGGGAAGGGGGGATGAGCAGTTCTTC | CASSSRLAGRGDEQFF
- | TRBJ2-3 | TRBV29-1 | - | 13 | TGCAGCGTTGAGTGGGCCAGGATAGATACGCAGTATTTT | CSVEWARIDTQYF
- | TRBJ2-7 | TRBV2 | - | 15 | TGTGCCAGCATCTCGGATGGAGGGACCCCTGGCGAGCAGTACTTC | CASISDGGTPGEQYF
- | TRBJ1-2 | TRBV24-1 | - | 12 | TGTGCCACCAGTGATTTAAGTCGTGGCTACACCTTC | CATSDLSRGYTF
- | TRBJ2-6 | TRBV5-1 | - | 18 | TGCGCCAGCAGCTTGGGACTTATCGGTAGCTCTGGGGCCAACGTCCTGACTTTC | CASSLGLIGSSGANVLTF
- | TRBJ1-6 | TRBV28 | - | 15 | TGTGCCAGCAGTTTATTGGTGGGGGGTGCGTCACCCCTCCACTTT | CASSLLVGGASPLHF
TRBD1 | TRBJ1-5 | TRBV7-2 | - | 17 | TGTGCCAGCAGCTTAGTATGGACAGGGAGGAGCAATCAGCCCCAGCATTTT | CASSLVWTGRSNQPQHF
- | TRBJ2-1 | TRBV29-1 | - | 14 | TGCAGCGTCTGGCGAGAATCTTACTACAATGAGCAGTTCTTC | CSVWRESYYNEQFF
- | TRBJ1-1 | TRBV19 | few | 13 | TGTGCCAGTAGAAAGGGGCGGAACACTGAAGCTTTCTTT | CASRKGRNTEAFF
TRBD1 | TRBJ1-3 | TRBV30 | few | 14 | TGTGCCTGGAGCCCGCCGGCAGGGGGGAACACCATATATTTT | CAWSPPAGGNTIYF